This T cell receptor (beta chain) was sequenced for a study of T-cell memory formation after mild COVID-19. J was trimmed by 5 bases and V by 5 bases; bases with no gene match: 11. Germline CDR1 MNHEY, CDR2 SMNVEV (reference sequence). The CDR3 loop spans 15 amino acids. TCRdb recomputed calls from the 5' RACE reads with MiXCR, one row per CDR3 protein. The top ten clones hold approximately 22% of a sample with more than 300,000 distinct CDR3 sequences, roughly an eighth of them seen once. Input material: PBMCs or a T cell subset sorted from them (not recorded which). The source is a man between 18 and 29 years old who had mild COVID-19 (a few samples of this study predate the infection). Cell type and time point are not known. V gene TRBV27 combines with J gene TRBJ2-7; 8 positions agree with TRBD1. In DNA form, the CDR3 reads TGTGCCAGCAGTCCACTCGGACAGGGTAGTGACGAGCAGTACGTC. It is translated as CASSPLGQGSDEQYV.